One sample yielded the 13 T cell receptor beta chains listed below, sequenced in a study of T cells in Graves' hyperthyroidism and ophthalmopathy. The TCR beta CDR3 regions underwent amplification using RNA transcripts as the source. Carried out on the TCR CDR3, a first-round RT-PCR used the HTBI primer set. TCRdb used MiXCR to reprocess the multiplex PCR reads, holding one entry per CDR3 protein. The profile covers tens of thousands of distinct CDR3 sequences, with just under 50% appearing a single time and 5.5% to 8% taken by the ten largest. The sequencing sample was made of blood. Source of these receptors: a woman aged 45-65 years with Graves' hyperthyroidism that later progressed to Graves' ophthalmopathy.

Many counts were recorded for this clonotype. The chain is built from TRBV11-2 and TRBJ2-7; 12 bases align to TRBD2. There are 16 residues in the CDR3. J was trimmed by 4 bases and V by 2 bases; bases with no gene match: 6. CDR1 SGHAT and CDR2 FQNNGV come from the germline V gene. CDR3 coding DNA: TGTGCCAGCAGCTTACCTCCTCTAGCGGGAGGGTACGAGCAGTACTTC. It specifies CASSLPPLAGGYEQYF.

On this clonotype itself: Sequence at one end of the junction differs from germline and may be a read error. The chain carries TRBV6-6 and TRBJ2-1; 7 nucleotides match TRBD2. The CDR3 is 11 residues long. Germline V gene sequence: CDR1 MNHNY, CDR2 SVGAGI (reference sequence). The CDR3 loop is CASGAYSEQFF. The CDR3 bases are TGTGCGAGCGGGGCCTACAGTGAGCAGTTCTTC.

V gene TRBV24-1 combines with J gene TRBJ1-2; 9 bases are shared with TRBD1. CDR1 is KGHDR, CDR2 SFDVKD, per germline. This CDR3 has 16 residues. Germline trimming cut 1 base from V and 2 bases from J; bases unmatched to any gene: 4. The CDR3 DNA is TGTGCCACCAGTGATTTAGGGACAGGGAACAACTATGGCTACACCTTC. This gives the protein CATSDLGTGNNYGYTF.

This clonotype has at least ten counts. The chain employs TRBV11-2 and TRBJ2-7; D is uncertain. With 4 bases removed from V and 3 bases from J, the gap between germline ends came to 13 bases. Germline values: CDR1 SGHAT, CDR2 FQNNGV. The CDR3 spans 14 residues. The CDR3 here is CASSSSPLVYEQYF. CDR3 nucleotides: TGTGCCAGCAGCTCAAGCCCTCTAGTCTACGAGCAGTACTTC.

The rearrangement uses TRBV20-1 and TRBJ2-3, with 11 bases lining up with TRBD2. CDR3 length equals 16 residues. Looked up from germline, CDR1 is DFQATT and CDR2 is SNEGSKA (reference sequence). The V segment lost 0 bases and the J segment 4 bases; nucleotides outside the gene matches: 6. The CDR3, as DNA: TGCAGTGCTAGAGATGAACTAGCGGGAGACTCAGATACGCAGTATTTT. Translation gives CSARDELAGDSDTQYF.

This clonotype was observed a few times. One end of the junction does not line up with germline, which may come from a read error. The chain employs TRBV5-6 and TRBJ1-1; no reliable D call. The germline CDR1 and CDR2 sequences are SGHDT and YYEEEE. This CDR3 spans 15 amino acids. The chain's CDR3 is CASSLGGPMNAEAFF. CDR3 nucleotides: TGTGCCAGCAGCTTGGGTGGTCCTATGAACGCTGAAGCTTTCTTT.

V gene TRBV7-3 combines with J gene TRBJ2-5; the match to TRBD2 covers 8 bases. Per the germline V gene, CDR1 is SGHTA and CDR2 is FQGTGA. The CDR3 length is 17 residues. J was trimmed by 4 bases and V by 3 bases; bases with no gene match: 13. CDR3 residues: CASSFLSGLAVRETQYF. As DNA, the CDR3 is TGTGCCAGCAGCTTCCTATCCGGACTAGCTGTTCGAGAGACCCAGTACTTC.

The chain has TRBV5-1 and TRBJ2-3; 12 bases agree with TRBD2. The CDR3 covers 19 residues. Germline V gene data show CDR1 as SGHRS and CDR2 as YFSETQ. The V and J ends lost 0 bases and 4 bases, in that order; junction bases with no gene match: 12. In nucleotides, the CDR3 is TGCGCCAGCAGCTTGGACCTAGCGGGAGGGCCTGGGGTGTCAGATACGCAGTATTTT. This gives the protein CASSLDLAGGPGVSDTQYF.

Ten or more counts support this clonotype. The chain is built from TRBV7-9 and TRBJ2-2, with TRBD1 identical over 7 bases. The CDR3 has 13 residues. Unmatched junction bases numbered 5, after V lost 5 bases and J lost 8 bases. Germline values: CDR1 SEHNR, CDR2 FQNEAQ (reference sequence). The CDR3 region is CASSGQVLGELFF. The CDR3 DNA reads as TGTGCCAGCAGCGGACAGGTCCTTGGGGAGCTGTTTTTT.

The sample holds many counts of this clonotype. The chain employs TRBV5-1 and TRBJ2-4; 7 bases are a match to TRBD2. The J segment lost 5 bases and the V segment lost 5 bases, leaving 10 bases of the junction unmatched. CDR1 and CDR2 from the germline V gene are SGHRS and YFSETQ. This CDR3 contains 15 residues. This chain's CDR3 is CASSEEGAGQNIQYF. The CDR3 region has the DNA TGCGCCAGCAGTGAGGAGGGAGCGGGACAAAACATTCAGTACTTC.

The CDR3 sequence is CSATPIPPQLEQYF. The CDR3 nucleotides read TGCAGTGCTACCCCGATTCCTCCCCAGCTCGAGCAGTACTTC. The chain employs TRBV20-1 and TRBJ2-7; D gene uncertain. Germline V gene lookup returns CDR1 DFQATT and CDR2 SNEGSKA (reference sequence). The CDR3 has 14 residues. V was trimmed by 4 bases and J by 6 bases, leaving 19 bases between them.

In this sample, this clonotype turned up many times. This chain connects TRBV3-1 to TRBJ2-2; D not resolved. CDR3 length: 14 amino acids. CDR1 and CDR2 (germline): LGHDT, YNNKEL (reference sequence). With 4 bases removed from V and 6 bases from J, the gap between germline ends came to 12 bases. The chain's CDR3 is CASSPYLGPGELFF. The CDR3 bases are TGTGCCAGCAGCCCCTACCTAGGCCCCGGGGAGCTGTTTTTT.

This clonotype was seen at least ten times. The chain joins TRBV19 to TRBJ2-3, with no clear D. CDR3 size: 13 residues. Germline loops: CDR1 LNHDA, CDR2 SQIVND (reference sequence). V lost 3 bases to trimming and J lost 2 bases, with 6 bases between them. This CDR3 is CASSIGNTDTQYF. The DNA of the CDR3 is TGTGCCAGTAGTATTGGAAACACAGATACGCAGTATTTT.